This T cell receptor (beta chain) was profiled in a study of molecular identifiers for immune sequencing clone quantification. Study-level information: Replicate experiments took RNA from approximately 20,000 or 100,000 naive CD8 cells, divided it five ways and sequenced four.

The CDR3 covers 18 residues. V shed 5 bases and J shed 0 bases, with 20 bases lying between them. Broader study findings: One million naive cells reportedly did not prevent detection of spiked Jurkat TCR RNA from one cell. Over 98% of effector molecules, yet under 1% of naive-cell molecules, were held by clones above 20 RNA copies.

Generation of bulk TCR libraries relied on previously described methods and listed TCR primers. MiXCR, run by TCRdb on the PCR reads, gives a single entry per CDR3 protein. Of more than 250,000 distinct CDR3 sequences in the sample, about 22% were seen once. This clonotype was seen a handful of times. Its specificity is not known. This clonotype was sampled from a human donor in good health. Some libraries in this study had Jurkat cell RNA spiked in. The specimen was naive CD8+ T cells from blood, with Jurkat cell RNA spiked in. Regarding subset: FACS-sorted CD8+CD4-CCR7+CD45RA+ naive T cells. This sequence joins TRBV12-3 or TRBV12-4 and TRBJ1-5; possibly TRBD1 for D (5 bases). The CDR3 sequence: CASSPSLGADYSNQPQHF. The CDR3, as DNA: TGTGCCAGCAGTCCGTCCCTCGGGGCAGACTATAGCAATCAGCCCCAGCATTTT.